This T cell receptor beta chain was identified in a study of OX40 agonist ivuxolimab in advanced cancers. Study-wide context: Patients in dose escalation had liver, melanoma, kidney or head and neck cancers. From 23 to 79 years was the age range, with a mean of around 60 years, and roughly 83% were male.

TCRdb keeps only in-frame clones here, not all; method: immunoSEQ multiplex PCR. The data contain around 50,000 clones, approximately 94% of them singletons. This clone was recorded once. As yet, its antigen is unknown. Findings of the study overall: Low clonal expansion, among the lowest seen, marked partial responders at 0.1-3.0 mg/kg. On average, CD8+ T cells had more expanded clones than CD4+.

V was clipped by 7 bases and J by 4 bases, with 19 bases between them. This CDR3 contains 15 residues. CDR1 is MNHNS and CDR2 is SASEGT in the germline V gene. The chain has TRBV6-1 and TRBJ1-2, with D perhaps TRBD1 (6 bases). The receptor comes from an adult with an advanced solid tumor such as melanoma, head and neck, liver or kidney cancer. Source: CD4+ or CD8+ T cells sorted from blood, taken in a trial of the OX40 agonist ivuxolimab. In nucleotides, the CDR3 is TGTGCCAGCACCCCAACAGGGACTAGTAGCTATGGCTACACCTTC. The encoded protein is CASTPTGTSSYGYTF.